These 28 T cell receptor beta chains were sequenced from one sample in a study of T cell changes during pregnancy in multiple sclerosis. Clones were sequenced by immunoSEQ multiplex PCR, and TCRdb holds only the in-frame ones, with some missing. Among just over 55,000 clones listed, approximately 90% were seen once. The starting material was peripheral blood, obtained after pregnancy. The receptors originated from a female donor in good health, enrolled as a control in a pregnancy study.

This clone was found once. This rearrangement joins TRBV5-5 to TRBJ2-7; 7 nucleotides match TRBD1. The V gene end was trimmed by 6 bases and the J gene end by 7 bases; junction bases not matched to a gene: 19. The germline V gene encodes CDR1 SGHKS and CDR2 YYEKEE (reference sequence). The CDR3 extends over 16 amino acids. CDR3 loop: CASTGSPGQSLEEQYF. In DNA, the CDR3 is TGTGCCAGCACCGGATCCCCGGGACAGTCTTTGGAGGAGCAGTACTTC.

The V gene is TRBV4-2, the J gene TRBJ2-5; 10 bases fit TRBD2. TRBJ2-7 explains the end of the DNA better; the J call may be wrong. This CDR3 is built from 15 residues. The V gene's germline CDR1 is LGHNA and CDR2 YNFKEQ. CDR3: CASSQEAGGPNEQYF. In DNA, the CDR3 is TGTGCCAGCAGCCAAGAAGCGGGAGGGCCTAACGAGCAGTACTTC.

The V and J genes are TRBV15 and TRBJ2-6; D may be TRBD1 (5 bases). The CDR3 spans 19 residues. Trimming took 1 base from V and 2 from J, leaving 18 bases between them. Germline assignment: CDR1 LNHNV and CDR2 YYDKDF (reference sequence). The chain's CDR3 is CATSRGGGSGIAGANVLTF. CDR3 DNA sequence: TGTGCCACCAGCAGAGGCGGCGGTTCAGGGATAGCTGGGGCCAACGTCCTGACTTTC.

The J gene is TRBJ1-4, the V gene TRBV6-6; 8 nucleotides line up with TRBD1. J gave up 8 bases and V 5 bases, and 10 bases lay outside the gene matches. CDR1 and CDR2 from the germline V gene are MNHNY and SVGAGI (reference sequence). The CDR3 sequence is 15 residues long. CDR3 sequence: CASSPAGTGVEKLFF. CDR3 DNA: TGTGCCAGCAGTCCTGCCGGGACAGGCGTAGAAAAACTGTTTTTT.

The rearrangement joins TRBV9 to TRBJ1-1, with 9 bases aligning to TRBD1. CDR3 length: 14 amino acids. The J segment lost 8 bases and the V segment lost 4 bases, leaving 9 bases of the junction unmatched. Germline loops: CDR1 SGDLS, CDR2 YYNGEE. The CDR3 coding sequence is TGTGCCAGCAGCCCCCGGACAGGGGTTCCCGAAGCTTTCTTT. It codes for CASSPRTGVPEAFF.

The chain carries TRBV27 and TRBJ2-3, with 11 bases lining up with TRBD2. The CDR3 sequence is 18 residues long. Germline V gene data show CDR1 as MNHEY and CDR2 as SMNVEV (reference sequence). V shed 6 bases, J shed 0 bases, and the junction held 11 bases outside the gene matches. In DNA, the CDR3 is TGTGCCAGCAGGAGGCTAGCGGGAGGACTATCCAGCACAGATACGCAGTATTTT. Encoded protein: CASRRLAGGLSSTDTQYF.

The sample holds a few counts of this clone. The chain combines TRBV4-3 with TRBJ2-3; TRBD1 is a possible D gene (6 bases). The CDR3 length is 16 residues. CDR1 is LGHNA, CDR2 YSLEER, per germline. Trimming took 0 bases from V and 0 from J, leaving 10 bases between them. The chain's CDR3 is CASSQEGGFSTDTQYF. Written as DNA, the CDR3 is TGCGCCAGCAGCCAAGAAGGGGGATTTAGCACAGATACGCAGTATTTT.

J is TRBJ2-5 and V is TRBV5-1, with unresolved D. CDR1 SGHRS and CDR2 YFSETQ come from the germline V gene. The V end lost 0 bases, the J end lost 6 bases, and 9 bases lay between the germline ends. CDR3 size: 13 residues. The CDR3 DNA sequence: TGCGCCAGCAGCTTGGACAGTTTCCAGACCCAGTACTTC. This gives the protein CASSLDSFQTQYF.

The CDR3 is CASSFPTSGGETQYF. In DNA, the CDR3 is TGTGCCAGCAGCTTCCCGACTAGCGGGGGGGAGACCCAGTACTTC. The rearrangement uses TRBV7-2 and TRBJ2-5; 13 positions agree with TRBD2. With V trimmed by 3 bases and J by 5 bases, 3 bases remained unmatched. This CDR3 is 15 amino acids long. Germline V CDR1 and CDR2: SGHTA, FQGNSA.

V is TRBV6-5 and J is TRBJ2-2; 7 nucleotides line up with TRBD1. Germline CDR1 reads MNHEY; CDR2 reads SVGAGI. Trimming at V came to 0 bases and at J to 6 bases, leaving 4 bases not matched to a gene. The CDR3 sequence is 15 residues long. The CDR3 DNA reads as TGTGCCAGCAGTTACTCAGGGGGCGCGGCCGGGGAGCTGTTTTTT. It encodes CASSYSGGAAGELFF.

The chain recombines TRBV7-3 with TRBJ2-2; 11 bases are a match to TRBD1. The germline V gene encodes CDR1 SGHTA and CDR2 FQGTGA. This CDR3 is 15 amino acids long. J gave up 6 bases and V 6 bases, and 6 bases lay outside the gene matches. CDR3 sequence: CASSIPGQGAGELFF. The DNA for the CDR3 is TGTGCCAGCAGTATACCGGGACAGGGGGCCGGGGAGCTGTTTTTT. Filled out from reference TRBV7-3 and TRBJ2-2, the complete variable domain reads GAGVSQTPSNKVTEKGKYVELRCDPISGHTALYWYRQSLGQGPEFLIYFQGTGAADDSGLPNDRFFAVRPEGSVSTLKIQRTERGDSAVYLCASSIPGQGAGELFFGEGSRLTVL.

The chain employs TRBV27 and TRBJ2-7; weak D call: TRBD1 (6 bases). Germline-derived CDR1 and CDR2 are MNHEY and SMNVEV (reference sequence). CDR3 length equals 16 residues. Deletions cut 6 bases from V and 0 bases from J, with 18 bases between. CDR3 loop: CASSRKGVLSSYEQYF. CDR3 nucleotides: TGTGCCAGCAGCCGAAAGGGGGTCCTTTCCTCCTACGAGCAGTACTTC.

This clone was counted a single time. The V call is TRBV4-2, the J call TRBJ1-3, with no clear D. Trimming left V 0 bases short and J 0 bases short, with 12 bases between. Germline V gene sequence: CDR1 LGHNA, CDR2 YNFKEQ. The CDR3 is 17 amino acids. The CDR3 DNA sequence: TGTGCCAGCAGCCAAGATCACGGTTCACCCTCTGGAAACACCATATATTTT. Translating gives CASSQDHGSPSGNTIYF.

This clone occurred a few times. V gene TRBV6-4 combines with J gene TRBJ2-5; 13 bases are shared with TRBD2. CDR3 length: 15 amino acids. V was pared by 3 bases and J by 4 bases, with 2 bases of the junction left unmatched. In germline, CDR1 is MRHNA, CDR2 SNTAGT. CDR3 sequence: CASSDTSGGAETQYF. The CDR3 region has the DNA TGTGCCAGCAGTGATACTAGCGGGGGGGCAGAGACCCAGTACTTC.

Written as DNA, the CDR3 is TGTGCCTGCCAGTTCCACACCTACGAGCAGTACTTC. Its translation: CACQFHTYEQYF. The chain has TRBV30 and TRBJ2-7; D is uncertain. The CDR3 length is 12 residues. Germline values: CDR1 GTSNPN, CDR2 SVGIG (reference sequence). Trimming removed 6 bases at V and 2 bases at J, with 11 bases between.

This clone was recorded once. CDR3 bases: TGTGCCAGTAGTATCTCCCTGGGCTTCGAGCAGTACTTC. Its translation is CASSISLGFEQYF. The chain recombines TRBV19 with TRBJ2-7; D remains ambiguous. The CDR3 runs 13 residues. Germline CDR1 and CDR2: LNHDA and SQIVND (reference sequence). V was shortened by 3 bases and J by 6 bases, with 12 bases between the two germline ends.

The chain recombines TRBV19 with TRBJ2-3; the D gene is possibly TRBD1 (7 bases). The CDR3 runs to 16 residues. The germline gives CDR1 LNHDA, CDR2 SQIVND (reference sequence). With 4 bases removed from V and 8 bases from J, the gap between germline ends came to 22 bases. The CDR3 DNA sequence: TGTGCCAGTAGTACGCCCCAGGGGCCTCAGGGGGGTACGCAGTATTTT. Its translation: CASSTPQGPQGGTQYF. The whole variable domain, remainder taken from reference TRBV19 and TRBJ2-3, is DGGITQSPKYLFRKEGQNVTLSCEQNLNHDAMYWYRQDPGQGLRLIYYSQIVNDFQKGDIAEGYSVSREKKESFPLTVTSAQKNPTAFYLCASSTPQGPQGGTQYFGPGTRLTVL.

This clone was seen only once. The chain combines TRBV7-2 with TRBJ2-5; D is perhaps TRBD2 (7 bases). The CDR3 consists of 15 residues. Germline CDR1 reads SGHTA; CDR2 reads FQGNSA. V lost 5 bases to trimming and J lost 1 base, with 14 bases between them. The CDR3 region is CASSEGGGFQETQYF. The CDR3 nucleotides read TGTGCCAGCAGCGAGGGGGGGGGATTCCAAGAGACCCAGTACTTC.

V and J are TRBV7-6 and TRBJ1-4, with 8 nucleotides matching TRBD1. CDR1 is SGHVS and CDR2 is FNYEAQ in the germline V gene. Trimming took 4 bases from V and 0 from J; bases not matched to a gene: 1. The CDR3 has 15 amino acids. The CDR3 DNA is TGTGCCAGCAGCTCACAGGGGGCAACTAATGAAAAACTGTTTTTT. Encoded protein: CASSSQGATNEKLFF.

This chain uses TRBV7-8 with TRBJ1-4; 10 positions agree with TRBD1. Germline CDR1 and CDR2: SGHVS and FQNEAQ. With 3 bases clipped from V and 8 bases from J, the junction kept 9 bases outside the gene matches. The CDR3 is 16 residues long. The DNA of the CDR3 is TGTGCCAGCAGCTTCCGAAGGGACAGGGGATACGAAAAACTGTTTTTT. Translating it yields CASSFRRDRGYEKLFF.

The chain joins TRBV28 to TRBJ1-2; weak D call: TRBD1 (6 bases). Deletions cut 7 bases from V and 6 bases from J, with 24 bases between. CDR1 is MDHEN, CDR2 SYDVKM, per germline. The CDR3 has 16 amino acids. CDR3: CASTGGGQPVKDGYTF. The CDR3 DNA reads as TGTGCCAGCACGGGGGGTGGACAGCCCGTGAAGGATGGCTACACCTTC.

This rearrangement joins TRBV6-1 to TRBJ1-6; 8 bases line up with TRBD1. V dropped 1 base and J dropped 6; count of bases not matched to a gene: 8. Germline loops: CDR1 MNHNS, CDR2 SASEGT. The CDR3 consists of 17 residues. CDR3 nucleotide sequence: TGTGCCAGCAGTGAAGGGGCAGGGGGCGTTTTTAATTCACCCCTCCACTTT. Its protein is CASSEGAGGVFNSPLHF.

The CDR3: CASSTVPSYEQYF. The DNA for the CDR3 is TGTGCCAGTAGTACGGTCCCGTCCTACGAGCAGTACTTC. V gene TRBV19 combines with J gene TRBJ2-7; D ambiguous. The CDR3 sequence is 13 residues long. Trimming stripped 4 bases from V and 1 base from J, with 8 bases between. Germline V gene data show CDR1 as LNHDA and CDR2 as SQIVND (reference sequence).

The chain is built from TRBV30 and TRBJ1-6, with a weak D call TRBD1 (5 bases). V lost 2 bases, J lost 6 bases, and 17 bases lay in between. There are 16 residues in the CDR3. Germline assignment: CDR1 GTSNPN and CDR2 SVGIG (reference sequence). CDR3 in amino acids: CAWSTDSSLGNSPLHF. CDR3 DNA: TGTGCCTGGAGTACAGACAGCTCCCTGGGTAATTCACCCCTCCACTTT.

V gene TRBV29-1 combines with J gene TRBJ1-4, with a possible D match to TRBD1 (6 bases). The CDR3 contains 12 residues. From germline, CDR1 is SQVTM and CDR2 ANQGSEA. Trimming took off 4 bases at V and 7 bases at J, with 10 bases between the two ends. In DNA form, the CDR3 reads TGCAGCGTTGGACAGGCGGGTGAAAAACTGTTTTTT. It codes for CSVGQAGEKLFF. Variable domain in full (rest from reference TRBV29-1 and TRBJ1-4): SAVISQKPSRDICQRGTSLTIQCQVDSQVTMMFWYRQQPGQSLTLIATANQGSEATYESGFVIDKFPISRPNLTFSTLTVSNMSPEDSSIYLCSVGQAGEKLFFGSGTQLSVL.

The chain is built from TRBV11-3 and TRBJ2-7; 9 bases match TRBD1. CDR1 is SGHNT and CDR2 is YENEEA in the germline V gene. CDR3 length: 16 amino acids. Trimming at V came to 5 bases and at J to 3 bases, leaving 11 bases not matched to a gene. CDR3 in DNA: TGTGCCAGCAGCGTACAGGGGGCTGTTAGCGGCTACGAGCAGTACTTC. Encoded protein: CASSVQGAVSGYEQYF.

The chain recombines TRBV6-5 with TRBJ1-1, with D uncertain. Germline values: CDR1 MNHEY, CDR2 SVGAGI. The CDR3 covers 15 residues. Trimming stripped 7 bases from V and 6 bases from J, with 21 bases between. In nucleotides, the CDR3 is TGTGCCAGCATCGAACCTTTCGAGGGTAAGGCTGAAGCTTTCTTT. Protein: CASIEPFEGKAEAFF.

This chain links TRBV5-6 with TRBJ1-4, with 8 bases matching TRBD1. This CDR3 comprises 16 residues. Germline V gene lookup returns CDR1 SGHDT and CDR2 YYEEEE. V was pared by 2 bases and J by 2 bases, with 5 bases of the junction left unmatched. The CDR3 DNA reads as TGTGCCAGCAGCTTCGACAGGGGTAACACTAATGAAAAACTGTTTTTT. Amino acid sequence: CASSFDRGNTNEKLFF. The entire variable domain, with the rest obtained from reference TRBV5-6 and TRBJ1-4, is as follows: DAGVTQSPTHLIKTRGQQVTLRCSPKSGHDTVSWYQQALGQGPQFIFQYYEEEERQRGNFPDRFSGHQFPNYSSELNVNALLLGDSALYLCASSFDRGNTNEKLFFGSGTQLSVL.